This TCR beta chain came from a study of cytomegalovirus exposure and HLA in healthy donors. Across the study: Findings of an earlier analysis included over 95 million unique TCR beta sequences from roughly 180 million T cells. Caucasian-associated ancestry cluster membership applied to 75% to 85% of around 400 genotyped donors.

The V end was cut by 3 bases, the J end by 7 bases, with 8 bases between. This CDR3 is 13 amino acids long. Germline-derived CDR1 and CDR2 are SGHDT and YYEEEE. The primer mix had 60 Vbeta and 13 Jbeta primers. Original handling: Approximately 72 million unique TCR beta chains, 10 million to 13 million of them shared, were counted by a later analysis. Produced via immunoSEQ multiplex PCR; TCRdb's table is partial and in-frame only. The DNA was the basis for D and trimming; V, J and clone size are from that table. Of fewer than 200,000 clones in the sample, 81% are singletons; the top ten hold about 2.2%.

This receptor was identified in a woman aged 25 to 45 in good health and CMV-seronegative. The sequenced sample consisted of PBMCs. V and J are TRBV5-6 and TRBJ1-6; D call uncertain. CDR3 DNA: TGTGCCAGCAGCTACGGGTACAATTCACCCCTCCACTTT. This gives the protein CASSYGYNSPLHF. Based on the CDR3 plus reference TRBV5-6 and TRBJ1-6, the full variable domain is DAGVTQSPTHLIKTRGQQVTLRCSPKSGHDTVSWYQQALGQGPQFIFQYYEEEERQRGNFPDRFSGHQFPNYSSELNVNALLLGDSALYLCASSYGYNSPLHFGNGTRLTVT.